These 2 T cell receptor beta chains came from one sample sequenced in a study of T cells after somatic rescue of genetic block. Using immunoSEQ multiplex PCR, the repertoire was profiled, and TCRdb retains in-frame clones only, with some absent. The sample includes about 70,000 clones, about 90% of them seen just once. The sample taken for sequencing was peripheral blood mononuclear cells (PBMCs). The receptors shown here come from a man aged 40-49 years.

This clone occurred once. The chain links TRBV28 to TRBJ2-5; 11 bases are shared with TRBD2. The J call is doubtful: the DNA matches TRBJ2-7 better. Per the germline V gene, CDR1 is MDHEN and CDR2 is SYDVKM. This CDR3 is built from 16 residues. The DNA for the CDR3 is TGTGCCAGCAGCCCCATAGCGGGAGGGTCCCCATACGAGCAGTACTTC. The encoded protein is CASSPIAGGSPYEQYF.

CDR3 loop: CASSNKLAGDGAKNIQYF. CDR3 DNA: TGTGCCAGCAGCAACAAACTAGCGGGAGATGGTGCCAAAAACATTCAGTACTTC. This chain joins TRBV4-2 and TRBJ2-4; 11 bases are a match to TRBD2. Per the germline V gene, CDR1 is LGHNA and CDR2 is YNFKEQ. V was clipped by 5 bases and J by 1 base; unmatched bases: 10. The CDR3 length is 18 residues.